These 29 T cell receptor beta chains originate from one sample sequenced in a study of T cell responses to AZD1222 COVID-19 vaccine. Method: immunoSEQ multiplex PCR; TCRdb's copy keeps in-frame clones and lacks some. The sample yields 150,000 to 200,000 clones, nearly 95% seen once. The material sequenced was peripheral blood, taken 28 days after the second AZD1222 dose. Receptors were obtained from an adult who received the AZD1222 COVID-19 vaccine.

This chain joins TRBV10-1 and TRBJ1-4; TRBD1 aligns across 9 bases. With V trimmed by 7 bases and J by 1 base, 7 bases remained unmatched. Germline CDR1 and CDR2: WNHNN and SYGVQD (reference sequence). CDR3 size: 16 residues. CDR3 amino acids: CASKGDRELTNEKLFF. CDR3 coding DNA: TGCGCCAGCAAGGGGGACAGGGAATTAACTAATGAAAAACTGTTTTTT.

This clone has just a few counts. This chain connects TRBV19 to TRBJ2-2, with TRBD2 as a possible D gene (7 bases). The ends were cut back, 6 bases at V and 6 bases at J, with 17 bases in the middle. The CDR3 loop spans 15 amino acids. The germline CDR1 and CDR2 sequences are LNHDA and SQIVND (reference sequence). This CDR3 reads CASRGGGAMAGELFF. CDR3 DNA: TGTGCCAGTAGAGGGGGAGGGGCAATGGCCGGGGAGCTGTTTTTT.

The CDR3 bases are TGTGCCAGCAGCTTAGTTAGTTCAACTAATGAAAAACTGTTTTTT. It codes for CASSLVSSTNEKLFF. The chain joins TRBV7-2 to TRBJ1-4, with unresolved D. Germline CDR1 reads SGHTA; CDR2 reads FQGNSA. V lost 1 base, J lost 0 bases, and 6 bases lay in between. The CDR3 totals 15 residues.

The chain links TRBV6-1 to TRBJ2-4; 12 nucleotides agree with TRBD1. This CDR3 is 19 amino acids long. The germline gives CDR1 MNHNS, CDR2 SASEGT. The junction had 9 bases not matched to a gene; V was cut back by 3 bases and J by 0 bases. The CDR3 sequence is CASSDRDRGLRLAKNIQYF. CDR3 DNA sequence: TGTGCCAGCAGTGACCGGGACAGGGGGCTCCGATTAGCCAAAAACATTCAGTACTTC.

The rearrangement links TRBV10-3 to TRBJ1-5, with TRBD1 matching 8 bases. The CDR3 extends over 19 amino acids. Germline CDR1 and CDR2: ENHRY and SYGVKD. Trimming cost V 0 bases and J 0 bases; bases outside gene matches: 10. The CDR3 region has the DNA TGTGCCATCAGTGAGTCGAGGGACAGGCAAGGGAATAGCAATCAGCCCCAGCATTTT. This gives the protein CAISESRDRQGNSNQPQHF.

There are a few counts of this clone. The V and J genes are TRBV7-8 and TRBJ2-7; D not resolved. CDR3 length: 16 amino acids. CDR1 and CDR2 from the germline V gene are SGHVS and FQNEAQ. V was clipped by 1 base and J by 6 bases, with 19 bases between them. CDR3 sequence: CASSLVRAEWATEQYF. DNA for the CDR3: TGTGCCAGCAGCTTAGTAAGGGCGGAGTGGGCGACCGAGCAGTACTTC.

The chain couples TRBV5-1 to TRBJ1-4; 7 bases match TRBD1. Losses at the gene ends were 1 base for V and 2 bases for J; bases not matched to a gene: 2. Germline V gives CDR1 SGHRS, CDR2 YFSETQ. The CDR3 loop spans 15 amino acids. CDR3 coding DNA: TGCGCCAGCAGCTTGTCCAGGGGGACTAATGAAAAACTGTTTTTT. It translates to CASSLSRGTNEKLFF.

The V gene is TRBV6-5, the J gene TRBJ1-6; D call uncertain. Deletions cut 2 bases from V and 5 bases from J, with 10 bases between. Per germline, CDR1 MNHEY and CDR2 SVGAGI. This CDR3 is built from 15 residues. The CDR3 region is CASSYSGVDNSPLHF. Here the CDR3 DNA reads TGTGCCAGCAGTTACAGCGGCGTTGATAATTCACCCCTCCACTTT.

This clone was picked up a small number of times. The chain combines TRBV2 with TRBJ1-1; TRBD1 matches at 8 bases. Germline-derived CDR1 and CDR2 are SNHLY and FYNNEI. The CDR3 runs 11 residues. V shed 10 bases and J 7 bases; nucleotides not matched to a gene: 5. CDR3 loop: CATGQGDEAFF. The CDR3 bases are TGTGCCACAGGACAGGGTGATGAAGCTTTCTTT.

This rearrangement joins TRBV30 to TRBJ1-5; D unresolved. The germline V and J ends were trimmed by 0 bases and 5 bases, with 11 bases remaining between them. The CDR3 is 14 residues long. Per germline, CDR1 GTSNPN and CDR2 SVGIG (reference sequence). This CDR3 is CAWSVSGDDQPQHF. CDR3 nucleotide sequence: TGTGCCTGGAGTGTATCTGGGGATGATCAGCCCCAGCATTTT. The full variable domain, rest sourced from reference TRBV30 and TRBJ1-5, is SQTIHQWPATLVQPVGSPLSLECTVEGTSNPNLYWYRQAAGRGLQLLFYSVGIGQISSEVPQNLSASRPQDRQFILSSKKLLLSDSGFYLCAWSVSGDDQPQHFGDGTRLSIL.

V and J are TRBV28 and TRBJ1-4, with TRBD1 matching 9 bases. V was pared by 6 bases and J by 7 bases, with 9 bases of the junction left unmatched. CDR3 length: 15 amino acids. Germline V gives CDR1 MDHEN, CDR2 SYDVKM. The CDR3, as DNA: TGTGCCAGCAGGACTCCGGGACAGGGCCTTGAAAAACTGTTTTTT. The encoded protein is CASRTPGQGLEKLFF.

This clone was picked up one time. V and J are TRBV6-5 and TRBJ2-1; D may be TRBD1 (5 bases). This CDR3 has 15 residues. CDR1 is MNHEY and CDR2 is SVGAGI in the germline V gene. V was cut by 7 bases and J by 9 bases, with 22 bases left in between. The DNA for the CDR3 is TGTGCCAGCACGGTCGGCAGGGTGCAGGATGGTGAGCAGTTCTTC. Its protein is CASTVGRVQDGEQFF.

This clone showed up just a few times. The genes are TRBV19 and TRBJ2-7; 7 bases align to TRBD1. V was clipped by 3 bases and J by 6 bases; unmatched bases: 2. CDR1 and CDR2 from the germline V gene are LNHDA and SQIVND (reference sequence). The length of the CDR3 is 12 residues. In DNA, the CDR3 is TGTGCCAGTAGTATGAGGGACAGCGAGCAGTACTTC. Translated, it gives CASSMRDSEQYF.

The J gene is TRBJ2-5, the V gene TRBV15, with D unclear. The CDR3 length is 12 residues. Germline CDR1 is LNHNV and CDR2 is YYDKDF (reference sequence). V lost 0 bases and J 7 bases, leaving 6 bases between the germline ends. The CDR3 sequence is CATSRDRVTQYF. CDR3 in DNA: TGTGCCACCAGCAGAGATCGGGTGACCCAGTACTTC.

This sequence joins TRBV24-1 and TRBJ2-3; unclear D gene. CDR1 is KGHDR, CDR2 SFDVKD, per germline. CDR3 length equals 15 residues. V was cut by 2 bases and J by 1 base, with 9 bases left in between. CDR3 DNA: TGTGCCACCAGTGATTCTCAACGCGGCACAGATACGCAGTATTTT. Translation: CATSDSQRGTDTQYF.

This rearrangement joins TRBV30 to TRBJ1-3; D perhaps matches TRBD1 (6 bases). The V end lost 7 bases, the J end lost 4 bases, and 17 bases lay between the germline ends. Germline lookup yields CDR1 GTSNPN and CDR2 SVGIG (reference sequence). The CDR3 has 14 amino acids. The CDR3 protein is CASNSGGPGNTIYF. CDR3 nucleotides: TGTGCCTCCAATTCCGGGGGCCCAGGAAACACCATATATTTT.

The V call is TRBV10-3, the J call TRBJ2-3; D perhaps matches TRBD2 (7 bases). Germline CDR1 is ENHRY and CDR2 is SYGVKD. Trimming cost V 6 bases and J 2 bases, with 15 bases left between them. This CDR3 region has 15 residues. CDR3 in amino acids: CAIRAAAGATDTQYF. The CDR3 bases are TGTGCCATCAGGGCCGCGGCGGGGGCCACAGATACGCAGTATTTT.

The chain recombines TRBV19 with TRBJ1-6; D is possibly TRBD1 (5 bases). V was trimmed by 5 bases and J by 7 bases, leaving 9 bases between them. The CDR3 is 13 amino acids. Germline loops: CDR1 LNHDA, CDR2 SQIVND (reference sequence). CDR3 sequence: CASSVTANSPLHF. The CDR3 DNA reads as TGTGCCAGTAGTGTGACAGCCAATTCACCCCTCCACTTT.

V is TRBV5-1 and J is TRBJ2-2; no definite D call. Germline assignment: CDR1 SGHRS and CDR2 YFSETQ. V lost 3 bases, J lost 7 bases, and 10 bases lay in between. This CDR3 contains 13 residues. The CDR3 loop is CASSSPLGGELFF. CDR3 nucleotide sequence: TGCGCCAGCAGCTCCCCGTTAGGCGGGGAGCTGTTTTTT.

This chain links TRBV5-1 with TRBJ2-7; the D gene is possibly TRBD1 (6 bases). Germline CDR1 and CDR2: SGHRS and YFSETQ. The CDR3 consists of 14 residues. Trimming removed 4 bases from V and 2 bases from J, with 13 bases in between. The CDR3 is CASSGGQPPYEQYF. In DNA form, the CDR3 reads TGCGCCAGCAGCGGCGGACAGCCTCCCTACGAGCAGTACTTC.

The chain couples TRBV27 to TRBJ2-1, with D hard to call. The CDR3 runs to 15 residues. The V gene's germline CDR1 is MNHEY and CDR2 SMNVEV (reference sequence). The germline V and J ends were trimmed by 7 bases and 6 bases, with 19 bases remaining between them. Here the CDR3 DNA reads TGTGCCAGCACCGAGCTTTTGGGGATCGGCAATGAGCAGTTCTTC. Translation gives CASTELLGIGNEQFF.

The chain joins TRBV6-5 to TRBJ2-4; 7 bases align to TRBD1. CDR1 and CDR2 (germline): MNHEY, SVGAGI. The V gene end was trimmed by 7 bases and the J gene end by 5 bases; junction bases not matched to a gene: 5. This CDR3 region has 13 residues. DNA of the CDR3: TGTGCCAGCAAAACAGGGGTCCAAAACATTCAGTACTTC. Protein sequence: CASKTGVQNIQYF.

V is TRBV6-1 and J is TRBJ1-4; D is unresolved. This CDR3 has 16 amino acids. Germline V gene lookup returns CDR1 MNHNS and CDR2 SASEGT. V was trimmed by 3 bases and J by 0 bases, leaving 11 bases between them. The CDR3 DNA is TGTGCCAGCAGTGAGTGGGCCGATGCAACTAATGAAAAACTGTTTTTT. Protein product: CASSEWADATNEKLFF.

V usage is TRBV28 and J usage is TRBJ2-7; D may be TRBD1 or TRBD2 (5 bases each). The V gene lost 1 base and the J gene lost 3 bases, with 22 bases spanning the gap. The CDR3 is 18 amino acids. Germline V gives CDR1 MDHEN, CDR2 SYDVKM. CDR3 sequence: CASSLYRLWGRPRYEQYF. The CDR3 DNA reads TGTGCCAGCAGTTTATACAGATTGTGGGGACGACCTCGCTACGAGCAGTACTTC.

CDR3 sequence: CASSFGQFTDTQYF. CDR3 DNA: TGTGCCAGCAGCTTCGGGCAGTTCACAGATACGCAGTATTTT. The chain links TRBV7-3 to TRBJ2-3; D not resolved. This CDR3 has 14 residues. Germline assignment: CDR1 SGHTA and CDR2 FQGTGA. Trimming pared 3 bases from V and 2 bases from J, leaving 9 bases between.

V is TRBV14 and J is TRBJ1-3; weak D call: TRBD1 (5 bases). This CDR3 spans 14 amino acids. From germline, CDR1 is SGHDN and CDR2 FVKESK. Trimming removed 3 bases at V and 3 bases at J, with 9 bases between. The chain's CDR3 is CASSQAQGGNTIYF. In nucleotides, the CDR3 is TGTGCCAGCAGCCAGGCGCAGGGTGGAAACACCATATATTTT. Filled out from reference TRBV14 and TRBJ1-3, the complete variable domain reads EAGVTQFPSHSVIEKGQTVTLRCDPISGHDNLYWYRRVMGKEIKFLLHFVKESKQDESGMPNNRFLAERTGGTYSTLKVQPAELEDSGVYFCASSQAQGGNTIYFGEGSWLTVV.

The V call is TRBV6-5, the J call TRBJ2-7, with TRBD1 matching over 9 bases. Germline trimming cut 6 bases from V and 6 bases from J; bases unmatched to any gene: 9. Per germline, CDR1 MNHEY and CDR2 SVGAGI. The CDR3 runs 14 residues. The CDR3: CASSPRGDRAEQYF. CDR3 sequence (DNA): TGTGCCAGCAGCCCCCGGGGGGACAGGGCCGAGCAGTACTTC.

The chain recombines TRBV7-2 with TRBJ2-1, with TRBD2 as a possible D gene (7 bases). V was trimmed by 1 base and J by 5 bases, leaving 15 bases between them. Germline V lookup: CDR1 SGHTA, CDR2 FQGNSA. CDR3 length equals 16 residues. Here the CDR3 reads CASSLGGGLGHNEQFF. The CDR3 DNA reads as TGTGCCAGCAGCTTAGGGGGGGGCCTTGGGCACAATGAGCAGTTCTTC.

The chain recombines TRBV11-3 with TRBJ2-1, with D perhaps TRBD1 (6 bases). Trimming removed 1 base from V and 5 bases from J, with 9 bases in between. The CDR3 extends over 14 amino acids. The germline CDR1 and CDR2 sequences are SGHNT and YENEEA. The CDR3 DNA follows: TGTGCCAGCAGCTTAGGACAGGAGCACAATGAGCAGTTCTTC. It encodes CASSLGQEHNEQFF.